This T cell receptor beta chain was sequenced during a study of CD8 T cells in ankylosing spondylitis. MiXCR, applied by TCRdb to the 5' RACE reads, yields one record per CDR3 protein. The sample records about 250,000 distinct CDR3 sequences, 8% to 9% being singletons. There are many counts of this clonotype. Its cognate antigen is unknown. Trimming at V came to 3 bases and at J to 9 bases, leaving 8 bases not matched to a gene. CDR1 is KGHDR and CDR2 is SFDVKD in the germline V gene. The CDR3 covers 14 residues. Study-level points and caveats: Clones tied to disease were said to be significantly enriched in matched ankylosing spondylitis synovial fluid. Clones linked to the disease showed a CD8+ phenotype. They occurred at relatively low frequencies in peripheral blood.

The receptor was isolated from a female donor with ankylosing spondylitis or in good health (not recorded which). Sequenced sample: blood, either unsorted or a sorted T cell fraction (not recorded which). V is TRBV24-1 and J is TRBJ2-3, with TRBD2 matching over 7 bases. The CDR3 is CATSDPVAGDTQYF. For the CDR3, the DNA is TGTGCCACCAGTGATCCGGTGGCGGGAGACACGCAGTATTTT.